A single sample gave rise to the 14 T cell receptor beta chains below, sequenced in a study of shared clonotypes between healthy human individuals (TCRdb year 2020). For the CD8 naive samples, CD45RO-negative cells were positively selected for CCR7, yielding a CD45RA+CCR7+ population from which TemRA cells were excluded. Library method: the immunoSEQ multiplex PCR assay. TCRdb obtained this table from immuneACCESS and retained in-frame rearrangements with V and J assigned. These tables miss some clones; where compared with another copy, unresolved V genes account for less than half of the shortfall, and the remainder is unexplained. In all, the sample holds about 820,000 clones, and 80% to 95% of those were seen once. The ten largest clones capture around 24% of the sample. The material sequenced was naive CD8+ T cells sorted from blood. The cell subset or site label on this specimen signifies: CD45RA+CCR7+. The receptors were gathered from a man aged 25 to 40 in good health.

This clone showed up just once. The chain couples TRBV29-1 to TRBJ2-5; 10 positions agree with TRBD2. J gave up 0 bases and V 6 bases, and 10 bases lay outside the gene matches. This CDR3 contains 16 residues. Germline V gene data show CDR1 as SQVTM and CDR2 as ANQGSEA. In DNA form, the CDR3 reads TGCAGCGTCGATGGGACTAGCGTAAGTCACCAAGAGACCCAGTACTTC. It codes for CSVDGTSVSHQETQYF.

This sequence joins TRBV9 and TRBJ2-7, with D perhaps TRBD1 (7 bases). This CDR3 spans 15 amino acids. Germline V gives CDR1 SGDLS, CDR2 YYNGEE. Trimming pared 3 bases from V and 4 bases from J, leaving 17 bases between. This chain's CDR3 is CASSARGDPQYEQYF. CDR3 in DNA: TGTGCCAGCAGCGCCAGGGGGGATCCACAATACGAGCAGTACTTC.

Points on this clone: An end of the junction differs from the germline gene, which may be a read error. V and J are TRBV27 and TRBJ2-7; D gene uncertain. This CDR3 comprises 11 residues. CDR1 MNHEY and CDR2 SMNVEV come from the germline V gene (reference sequence). The CDR3 region has the DNA TGTGCCAGCAGTTTATCCTTCGAGCAGTACTTC. This encodes CASSLSFEQYF.

In DNA, the CDR3 is TGTGCCTGGAGTGCCACGGACAGGGGAGTCCACGAGCAGTACTTC. This sequence encodes CAWSATDRGVHEQYF. The chain recombines TRBV30 with TRBJ2-7; 9 nucleotides line up with TRBD1. Trimming took 1 base from V and 5 from J; bases not matched to a gene: 9. This CDR3 region has 15 residues. Per the germline V gene, CDR1 is GTSNPN and CDR2 is SVGIG (reference sequence).

The count of this clone is one. This rearrangement joins TRBV7-6 to TRBJ2-2; D is unclear. Germline V gives CDR1 SGHVS, CDR2 FNYEAQ. Trimming cost V 1 base and J 8 bases, with 11 bases left between them. CDR3 length: 14 amino acids. Written as DNA, the CDR3 is TGTGCCAGCAGCTTAGGAGGATCGCGGGGGGAGCTGTTTTTT. It yields the protein CASSLGGSRGELFF.

The chain combines TRBV27 with TRBJ1-1; D might be TRBD1 (6 bases). CDR3 length: 15 residues. V was clipped by 0 bases and J by 1 base, with 9 bases between them. Germline assignment: CDR1 MNHEY and CDR2 SMNVEV (reference sequence). CDR3 DNA: TGTGCCAGCAGTTTATCCGGGACACCGAACACTGAAGCTTTCTTT. Its translation is CASSLSGTPNTEAFF.

The chain combines TRBV28 with TRBJ1-2, with TRBD1 matching over 7 bases. The CDR3 runs to 14 residues. Germline values: CDR1 MDHEN, CDR2 SYDVKM. The V gene end was trimmed by 5 bases and the J gene end by 4 bases; junction bases not matched to a gene: 7. CDR3 in DNA: TGTGCCAGCAGTACGCGACAGGGAAGCTATGGCTACACCTTC. Encoded protein: CASSTRQGSYGYTF.

This chain links TRBV9 with TRBJ1-1, with 7 bases identical to TRBD1. V was clipped by 4 bases and J by 9 bases; unmatched bases: 6. Germline loops: CDR1 SGDLS, CDR2 YYNGEE. The CDR3 covers 12 residues. Here the CDR3 reads CASSSRQGQAFF. The CDR3 DNA reads as TGTGCCAGCAGCAGCCGACAGGGCCAAGCTTTCTTT.

The rearrangement uses TRBV28 and TRBJ2-3; TRBD2 matches 13 bases. The CDR3 covers 16 residues. Germline V gene sequence: CDR1 MDHEN, CDR2 SYDVKM. J lost 2 bases, V lost 7 bases, and 6 bases had no gene match. CDR3 sequence: CASTSGLAGHTDTQYF. CDR3 DNA sequence: TGTGCCAGCACATCGGGACTAGCGGGACACACAGATACGCAGTATTTT.

This chain joins TRBV5-1 and TRBJ2-1, with a tentative D call TRBD2 (6 bases). Trimming pared 4 bases from V and 3 bases from J, leaving 17 bases between. Germline assignment: CDR1 SGHRS and CDR2 YFSETQ. The CDR3 covers 16 residues. The CDR3 protein is CASSTPGLGVYNEQFF. CDR3 nucleotides: TGCGCCAGCAGCACCCCGGGACTCGGAGTCTACAATGAGCAGTTCTTC.

The chain is built from TRBV28 and TRBJ1-4, with D possibly matching TRBD1 (5 bases). The CDR3 length is 13 residues. V was trimmed by 11 bases and J by 6 bases, leaving 16 bases between them. Per the germline V gene, CDR1 is MDHEN and CDR2 is SYDVKM. This CDR3 is CASKGVSDEKLFF. CDR3 DNA: TGTGCCTCCAAAGGGGTATCGGATGAAAAACTGTTTTTT.

The chain carries TRBV5-4 and TRBJ2-3; D not certain. The CDR3 consists of 15 residues. From germline, CDR1 is SGHNT and CDR2 YYREEE (reference sequence). Trimming shortened V by 0 bases and J by 5 bases, and 13 bases separated the two germline ends. The CDR3 DNA reads TGTGCCAGCAGCTTGGTCGACCCAGTAGGAGATACGCAGTATTTT. As protein: CASSLVDPVGDTQYF.

This clone was recorded once. Other DNA sequences from this sample encode an identical CDR3 as well. V and J are TRBV27 and TRBJ2-7, with D perhaps TRBD1 (5 bases). Trimming left V 2 bases short and J 1 base short, with 9 bases between. The CDR3 contains 14 residues. Germline V gene sequence: CDR1 MNHEY, CDR2 SMNVEV (reference sequence). This CDR3 reads CASSLIAGSYEQYF. The CDR3, as DNA: TGTGCCAGCAGTTTAATCGCAGGGTCCTACGAGCAGTACTTC.

This sequence joins TRBV7-6 and TRBJ2-7, with D perhaps TRBD1 (6 bases). The CDR3 contains 15 residues. CDR1 and CDR2 (germline): SGHVS, FNYEAQ. V was cut by 3 bases and J by 4 bases, with 16 bases left in between. The CDR3 protein is CASSFQKGVGYEQYF. The CDR3 nucleotides read TGTGCCAGCAGCTTCCAAAAGGGGGTAGGGTACGAGCAGTACTTC.